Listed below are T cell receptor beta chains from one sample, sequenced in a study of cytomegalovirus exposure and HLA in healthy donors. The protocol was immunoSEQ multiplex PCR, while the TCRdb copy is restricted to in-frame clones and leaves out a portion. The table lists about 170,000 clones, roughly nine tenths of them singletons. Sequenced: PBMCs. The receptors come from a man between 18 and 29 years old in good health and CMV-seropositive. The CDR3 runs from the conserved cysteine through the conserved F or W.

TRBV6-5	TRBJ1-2	CASTSPRGGDYGYTF
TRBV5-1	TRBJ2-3	CASSLGGRSTDTQYF
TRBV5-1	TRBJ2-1	CASSQTRDTFYFNEQFF
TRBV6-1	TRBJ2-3	CASSTTGRTDTQYF
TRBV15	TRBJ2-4	CATSRDLGGWDIQYF
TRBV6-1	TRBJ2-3	CASSSRDYTDTQYF
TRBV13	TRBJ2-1	CASSMQGGLTYNEQFF
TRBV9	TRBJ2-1	CASSPPGQGTTEQFF
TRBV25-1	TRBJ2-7	CASSAEDRGSYEQYF
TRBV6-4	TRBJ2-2	CASSADQGTGELFF
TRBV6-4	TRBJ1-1	CASNGRGHTEAFF
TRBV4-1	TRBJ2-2	CASSQPTGTGELFF
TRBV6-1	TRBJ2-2	CASSEPPGGVGTGELFF
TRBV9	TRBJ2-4	CASSVQGLAKNIQYF
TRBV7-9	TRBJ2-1	CASSLAGREMIAPFF
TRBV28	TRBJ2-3	CASSLQFLAGGTDTQYF
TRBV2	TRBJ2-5	CASSVLEVVTSGRVRETQYF
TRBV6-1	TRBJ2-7	CASSAEYEQYF
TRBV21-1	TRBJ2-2	CASCPSEASGSGAGELFF
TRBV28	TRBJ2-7	CASSLMDISSYEQYF
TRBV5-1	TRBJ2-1	CASSSGETYNEQFF
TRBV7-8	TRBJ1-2	CASSLGGNYGYTF